These 28 T cell receptor beta chains were all obtained from the same sample, sequenced in a study of T cell responses to AZD1222 COVID-19 vaccine. The repertoire was sequenced with immunoSEQ multiplex PCR; TCRdb's copy has only in-frame clones and lacks some. The repertoire consists of around 120,000 clones, with 89% occurring once and the leading ten covering roughly 4.5%. The sequencing used peripheral blood, collected on day 0 of AZD1222 vaccination. The origin of the receptors is an adult in good health.

The chain recombines TRBV5-1 with TRBJ1-2; unclear D gene. The V gene's germline CDR1 is SGHRS and CDR2 YFSETQ. The CDR3 consists of 12 residues. V lost 4 bases, J lost 4 bases, and 8 bases lay in between. CDR3 amino acids: CASSLDGYGYTF. CDR3 nucleotide sequence: TGCGCCAGCAGCCTCGATGGCTATGGCTACACCTTC.

The chain has TRBV29-1 and TRBJ2-2; 8 nucleotides line up with TRBD1. V lost 4 bases, J lost 4 bases, and 11 bases stayed unmatched. This CDR3 has 16 amino acids. In germline, CDR1 is SQVTM, CDR2 ANQGSEA. The CDR3 sequence: CSVGMTGATGTGELFF. CDR3 bases: TGCAGCGTTGGGATGACAGGGGCCACGGGCACCGGGGAGCTGTTTTTT.

V usage is TRBV30 and J usage is TRBJ2-5; 12 bases are a match to TRBD1. The germline V gene has CDR1 GTSNPN and CDR2 SVGIG (reference sequence). V trimming: 0 bases; J trimming: 6 bases; junction bases outside the gene matches: 5. The CDR3 is 15 amino acids. The CDR3 protein is CAWSVTGQGAKTQYF. The CDR3 DNA is TGTGCCTGGAGTGTAACGGGACAGGGGGCGAAGACCCAGTACTTC.

The V and J genes are TRBV7-2 and TRBJ1-2, with D possibly TRBD1 on 6 matching bases. CDR1 is SGHTA and CDR2 is FQGNSA in the germline V gene. The CDR3 covers 11 residues. V lost 8 bases, J lost 11 bases, and 15 bases lay in between. The CDR3 reads CASGQYREYTF. The CDR3 DNA sequence: TGTGCCAGCGGACAATACAGGGAATACACCTTC.

The chain employs TRBV19 and TRBJ2-7; TRBD1 agrees at 9 bases. J was trimmed by 0 bases and V by 5 bases; bases with no gene match: 2. The CDR3 extends over 14 amino acids. The V gene's germline CDR1 is LNHDA and CDR2 SQIVND (reference sequence). The CDR3 bases are TGTGCCAGTAGTTGGGGACAGGGCTCCTACGAGCAGTACTTC. Encoded protein: CASSWGQGSYEQYF. The complete variable domain, with remaining parts taken from reference TRBV19 and TRBJ2-7, reads DGGITQSPKYLFRKEGQNVTLSCEQNLNHDAMYWYRQDPGQGLRLIYYSQIVNDFQKGDIAEGYSVSREKKESFPLTVTSAQKNPTAFYLCASSWGQGSYEQYFGPGTRLTVT.

The chain joins TRBV28 to TRBJ1-1; 9 bases are shared with TRBD1. CDR1 and CDR2 from the germline V gene are MDHEN and SYDVKM. V lost 6 bases, J lost 0 bases, and 5 bases stayed unmatched. This CDR3 contains 15 residues. CDR3 sequence: CASRTGGGMNTEAFF. CDR3 sequence (DNA): TGTGCCAGCAGAACAGGGGGCGGAATGAACACTGAAGCTTTCTTT.

The rearrangement uses TRBV28 and TRBJ1-3, with D perhaps TRBD1 (6 bases). The length of the CDR3 is 14 residues. CDR1 and CDR2 from the germline V gene are MDHEN and SYDVKM. V was shortened by 7 bases and J by 5 bases, with 15 bases between the two germline ends. CDR3 residues: CASNLDSARNTIYF. The CDR3 DNA follows: TGTGCCAGCAACTTGGACAGTGCGAGAAACACCATATATTTT. The variable domain in full, with the rest retrieved from reference TRBV28 and TRBJ1-3, is DVKVTQSSRYLVKRTGEKVFLECVQDMDHENMFWYRQDPGLGLRLIYFSYDVKMKEKGDIPEGYSVSREKKERFSLILESASTNQTSMYLCASNLDSARNTIYFGEGSWLTVV.

CDR3 DNA: TGTGCCAGCAGCCAAGATTTGGGGGGCTATGGCTACACCTTC. Its protein is CASSQDLGGYGYTF. The chain is built from TRBV3-1 (or the pseudogene TRBV3-2) and TRBJ1-2, with TRBD1 as a possible D gene (5 bases). The CDR3 is 14 residues long. Germline-derived CDR1 and CDR2 are LGHDT and YNNKEL (reference sequence). The V and J ends lost 0 bases and 4 bases respectively, with 9 bases between them.

This chain joins TRBV6-5 and TRBJ2-1; 9 nucleotides match TRBD2. In germline, CDR1 is MNHEY, CDR2 SVGAGI. The CDR3 is 16 amino acids. J was trimmed by 5 bases and V by 2 bases; bases with no gene match: 7. The CDR3 protein is CASSYERGEPDNEQFF. In DNA, the CDR3 is TGTGCCAGCAGTTACGAGCGGGGGGAACCAGACAATGAGCAGTTCTTC.

The gene calls are TRBV19 and TRBJ1-4; 9 nucleotides align to TRBD1. After removal of 4 bases from V and 8 bases from J, the junction contained 14 bases not matched to a gene. The CDR3 consists of 17 residues. Germline V gene sequence: CDR1 LNHDA, CDR2 SQIVND (reference sequence). The CDR3 is CASSTSSRGQGREKLFF. CDR3 in DNA: TGTGCCAGTAGTACTTCCTCGAGGGGACAGGGAAGGGAAAAACTGTTTTTT.

The chain carries TRBV4-1 and TRBJ2-3, with D unclear. The germline gives CDR1 MGHRA, CDR2 YSYEKL. Trimming removed 5 bases from V and 0 bases from J, with 18 bases in between. The CDR3 spans 17 residues. CDR3 in DNA: TGCGCCAGCAGCTCACGAACCGATACCTCTAGCACAGATACGCAGTATTTT. It codes for CASSSRTDTSSTDTQYF.

The genes are TRBV28 and TRBJ1-5; no reliable D call. Germline-derived CDR1 and CDR2 are MDHEN and SYDVKM. The CDR3 is made up of 14 amino acids. V was cut by 5 bases and J by 6 bases, with 14 bases left in between. The CDR3 spells CASSARGQGQPQHF. The CDR3 region has the DNA TGTGCCAGCAGTGCGCGGGGTCAAGGTCAGCCCCAGCATTTT.

V usage is TRBV4-2 and J usage is TRBJ2-3, with 8 bases that match TRBD1. The germline gives CDR1 LGHNA, CDR2 YNFKEQ. The length of the CDR3 is 17 residues. Trimming at V came to 1 base and at J to 2 bases, leaving 8 bases not matched to a gene. Here the CDR3 reads CASSQVARGRDTDTQYF. DNA of the CDR3: TGTGCCAGCAGCCAAGTAGCCAGGGGGCGGGACACAGATACGCAGTATTTT.

The chain has TRBV6-5 and TRBJ1-2; D possibly corresponds to TRBD1 (5 bases). The CDR3 totals 15 residues. V was clipped by 0 bases and J by 1 base, with 9 bases between them. CDR1 MNHEY and CDR2 SVGAGI come from the germline V gene. The CDR3 DNA reads as TGTGCCAGCAGTTACTCGTTCAGGGATAACTATGGCTACACCTTC. This codes for CASSYSFRDNYGYTF.

The chain couples TRBV5-6 to TRBJ2-1; D might be TRBD1 (6 bases). This CDR3 is built from 12 residues. Trimming shortened V by 4 bases and J by 8 bases, and 10 bases separated the two germline ends. Germline assignment: CDR1 SGHDT and CDR2 YYEEEE. The CDR3 DNA sequence: TGTGCCAGCAGCCCGGACAGCGATGAGCAGTTCTTC. This translates into CASSPDSDEQFF.

This chain uses TRBV28 with TRBJ1-6; weak D call: TRBD1 (6 bases). With 3 bases removed from V and 10 bases from J, the gap between germline ends came to 13 bases. CDR1 is MDHEN and CDR2 is SYDVKM in the germline V gene. This CDR3 has 14 amino acids. The CDR3 loop reads CASSLAGAVSPLHF. The CDR3 region has the DNA TGTGCCAGCAGTTTGGCGGGGGCTGTCTCACCCCTCCACTTT.

This clone was counted once. The genes are TRBV3-1 (or the pseudogene TRBV3-2) and TRBJ1-2; possible D gene TRBD1, 6 bases. The CDR3 loop spans 14 amino acids. CDR1 is LGHDT and CDR2 is YNNKEL in the germline V gene (reference sequence). V was clipped by 1 base and J by 0 bases, with 6 bases between them. For the CDR3, the DNA is TGTGCCAGCAGCCAAGGACAGGCTAACTATGGCTACACCTTC. The encoded protein is CASSQGQANYGYTF.

This chain joins TRBV5-6 and TRBJ2-7; no definite D call. Germline-derived CDR1 and CDR2 are SGHDT and YYEEEE. The CDR3 totals 16 residues. V was shortened by 0 bases and J by 2 bases, with 15 bases between the two germline ends. CDR3 amino acids: CASSLARSTFTYEQYF. CDR3 DNA: TGTGCCAGCAGCTTGGCCCGGAGTACATTCACCTACGAGCAGTACTTC.

V gene TRBV5-1 combines with J gene TRBJ1-1; 9 bases are a match to TRBD1. This CDR3 has 17 amino acids. Germline assignment: CDR1 SGHRS and CDR2 YFSETQ. V was pared by 4 bases and J by 7 bases, with 17 bases of the junction left unmatched. CDR3 in DNA: TGCGCCAGCAGCGCAACCGGGACAGGGTTCGGTCAGGGTGAAGCTTTCTTT. Amino acids: CASSATGTGFGQGEAFF. The full variable domain, with the rest looked up from reference TRBV5-1 and TRBJ1-1, is KAGVTQTPRYLIKTRGQQVTLSCSPISGHRSVSWYQQTPGQGLQFLFEYFSETQRNKGNFPGRFSGRQFSNSRSEMNVSTLELGDSALYLCASSATGTGFGQGEAFFGQGTRLTVV.

The V and J genes are TRBV27 and TRBJ1-2; unclear D gene. Deletions cut 6 bases from V and 4 bases from J, with 9 bases between. Germline CDR1 MNHEY, CDR2 SMNVEV (reference sequence). The CDR3 length is 12 residues. The CDR3 region has the DNA TGTGCCAGCAGCAGAGGGTCCTATGGCTACACCTTC. Translated: CASSRGSYGYTF.

J is TRBJ1-5 and V is TRBV27, with D possibly being TRBD1 (5 bases). The V end was cut by 4 bases, the J end by 2 bases, with 21 bases between. CDR1 is MNHEY and CDR2 is SMNVEV in the germline V gene (reference sequence). The CDR3 runs 18 residues. CDR3: CASSSLVSHQGGNQPQHF. Here the CDR3 DNA reads TGTGCCAGCAGTTCCCTGGTGTCCCATCAGGGTGGCAATCAGCCCCAGCATTTT.

The rearrangement links TRBV28 to TRBJ2-6; 7 positions match TRBD1. The J segment lost 0 bases and the V segment lost 10 bases, leaving 3 bases of the junction unmatched. This CDR3 has 14 amino acids. Germline V lookup: CDR1 MDHEN, CDR2 SYDVKM. For the CDR3, the DNA is TGTGCCACCACAGGGGACTCTGGGGCCAACGTCCTGACTTTC. Translation: CATTGDSGANVLTF.

There are a few counts of this clone. This chain joins TRBV11-2 and TRBJ1-1; D is ambiguous. The CDR3 extends over 13 amino acids. Germline V gene data show CDR1 as SGHAT and CDR2 as FQNNGV. V was clipped by 3 bases and J by 5 bases, with 10 bases between them. Written as DNA, the CDR3 is TGTGCCAGCAGCTTGGGGTTGGGTACTGAAGCTTTCTTT. Protein sequence: CASSLGLGTEAFF. The whole variable domain, remainder taken from reference TRBV11-2 and TRBJ1-1, is EAGVAQSPRYKIIEKRQSVAFWCNPISGHATLYWYQQILGQGPKLLIQFQNNGVVDDSQLPKDRFSAERLKGVDSTLKIQPAKLEDSAVYLCASSLGLGTEAFFGQGTRLTVV.

This chain links TRBV5-4 with TRBJ2-7; the D gene is possibly TRBD1 (6 bases). The CDR3 is 16 amino acids. Looked up from germline, CDR1 is SGHNT and CDR2 is YYREEE (reference sequence). Trimming shortened V by 0 bases and J by 0 bases, and 13 bases separated the two germline ends. The CDR3 loop reads CASSLAGGASSYEQYF. As DNA, the CDR3 is TGTGCCAGCAGCTTGGCTGGGGGCGCGAGCTCCTACGAGCAGTACTTC.

This rearrangement joins TRBV20-1 to TRBJ1-3, with TRBD1 matching 7 bases. Germline-derived CDR1 and CDR2 are DFQATT and SNEGSKA (reference sequence). This CDR3 has 16 amino acids. Unmatched junction bases numbered 12, after V lost 5 bases and J lost 2 bases. The CDR3 reads CSACGERQGTGNTIYF. The CDR3 bases are TGCAGTGCTTGTGGTGAGCGACAGGGTACTGGAAACACCATATATTTT.

The CDR3: CATSKARDWGEEKLFF. The DNA of the CDR3 is TGTGCCACCAGCAAAGCCAGGGACTGGGGTGAGGAAAAACTGTTTTTT. This chain uses TRBV15 with TRBJ1-4; D is perhaps TRBD1 (5 bases). The germline V gene encodes CDR1 LNHNV and CDR2 YYDKDF (reference sequence). Trimming stripped 4 bases from V and 8 bases from J, with 20 bases between. The CDR3 is 16 amino acids.

This clone was recorded only once. The rearrangement uses TRBV3-1 (or the pseudogene TRBV3-2) and TRBJ2-7; D is undetermined. Per germline, CDR1 LGHDT and CDR2 YNNKEL (reference sequence). CDR3 length: 13 amino acids. Trimming left V 1 base short and J 8 bases short, with 12 bases between. CDR3 nucleotides: TGTGCCAGCAGCCAAGCCATCCCTCCCCAGCAGTACTTC. It is translated as CASSQAIPPQQYF.

The V gene is TRBV7-2, the J gene TRBJ2-5, with 7 bases matching TRBD2. Germline trimming cut 4 bases from V and 4 bases from J; bases unmatched to any gene: 6. The CDR3 contains 14 residues. Per germline, CDR1 SGHTA and CDR2 FQGNSA. The CDR3 spells CASSSSGTTETQYF. The DNA of the CDR3 is TGTGCCAGCAGCTCGTCCGGGACTACAGAGACCCAGTACTTC. The full variable domain, with the rest looked up from reference TRBV7-2 and TRBJ2-5, is GAGVSQSPSNKVTEKGKDVELRCDPISGHTALYWYRQSLGQGLEFLIYFQGNSAPDKSGLPSDRFSAERTGGSVSTLTIQRTQQEDSAVYLCASSSSGTTETQYFGPGTRLLVL.